A single sample is the source of the 20 T cell receptor beta chains below, sequenced in a study of regulatory T cells in long-lasting Graves disease. Indicated time point: newly diagnosed GD, antithyroid drugs for less than 3 months. Extracted PBMC RNA gave rise to the TCR library. The authors built TCR beta libraries using iRepertoire HTBI primers and Arm-PCR of CDR3 regions. Each CDR3 protein is one row after TCRdb ran MiXCR on the multiplex PCR reads. The table records under 300,000 distinct CDR3 sequences, approximately 16% of them present only once. Sequenced material: peripheral blood mononuclear cells (PBMCs), taken at new diagnosis, from a patient treated with antithyroid drugs. The receptor set was obtained from a female donor with Graves disease.

This clonotype has a count of ten or more. The rearrangement links TRBV20-1 to TRBJ2-1, with TRBD2 identical over 9 bases. With 3 bases clipped from V and 8 bases from J, the junction kept 11 bases outside the gene matches. Germline values: CDR1 DFQATT, CDR2 SNEGSKA (reference sequence). The CDR3 is 15 amino acids. CDR3 sequence: CSARSASGVWHEQFF. In nucleotides, the CDR3 is TGCAGTGCTAGGTCCGCTAGCGGGGTCTGGCATGAGCAGTTCTTC.

Worth noting for this clonotype: This sequence is one base from a far larger clone and is likely a read error. The genes are TRBV11-1 and TRBJ1-6; 9 bases are a match to TRBD1. CDR3 size: 15 residues. Germline assignment: CDR1 SGHAT and CDR2 FQDESV (reference sequence). CDR3 nucleotides: TGTGCCAGCAGCTTCCGGGACAGGGCGGAATCACCCCTCCGCTTT. This translates into CASSFRDRAESPLRF.

This clonotype showed up many times. A read error may account for a junction end that differs from germline. This chain connects TRBV11-2 to TRBJ2-1; D not resolved. There are 15 residues in the CDR3. Germline V gene data show CDR1 as SGHAT and CDR2 as FQNNGV. The DNA for the CDR3 is TGTGCCAGTAGCTTACCCCTAGAGGCCTACAATGAGCAGTTCTTC. This gives the protein CASSLPLEAYNEQFF.

In this sample, this clonotype turned up many times. The chain combines TRBV24-1 with TRBJ2-7; D is perhaps TRBD1 (6 bases). CDR3 size: 16 residues. The V and J ends lost 3 bases and 2 bases respectively, with 16 bases between them. CDR1 KGHDR and CDR2 SFDVKD come from the germline V gene. Here the CDR3 DNA reads TGTGCCACCAGTGATCCTTCCGGGACAAGTACCTACGAGCAGTACTTC. Protein sequence: CATSDPSGTSTYEQYF.

This clonotype was seen many times. The J gene is TRBJ1-2, the V gene TRBV18; D possibly corresponds to TRBD1 (6 bases). CDR3 size: 14 residues. CDR1 is KGHSH, CDR2 LQKENI, per germline. V was pared by 3 bases and J by 8 bases, with 16 bases between. This CDR3 reads CASSPDSSGTGYTF. In nucleotides, the CDR3 is TGTGCCAGCTCACCGGACAGTTCCGGTACGGGCTACACCTTC.

This clonotype was counted between two and nine times. The rearrangement uses TRBV20-1 and TRBJ2-1; 11 bases align to TRBD1. The DNA end favors TRBJ2-3, so the J call may be wrong. Germline values: CDR1 DFQATT, CDR2 SNEGSKA (reference sequence). The CDR3 is made up of 15 amino acids. The DNA of the CDR3 is TGCAGTGCTAGGGCGGGACAGGGGGTTGCAGATACGCAGTATTTT. It codes for CSARAGQGVADTQYF.

On this clonotype: A much larger clone lies one base from this, so it may be a read error. The chain couples TRBV6-1 to TRBJ1-1, with TRBD1 matching 7 bases. The germline CDR1 and CDR2 sequences are MNHNS and SASEGT. This CDR3 region has 13 residues. The CDR3 sequence is CASSGQRNTDAFF. The CDR3 coding sequence is TGTGCCAGCTCGGGACAGAGGAACACTGACGCTTTCTTT.

In this sample, this clonotype turned up many times. The gene calls are TRBV20-1 and TRBJ2-2; tentative D call: TRBD2 (6 bases). The CDR3 has 13 amino acids. CDR1 and CDR2 (germline): DFQATT, SNEGSKA (reference sequence). V lost 4 bases and J lost 1, with 7 bases in between. This CDR3 reads CSATSVNTGELFF. Here the CDR3 DNA reads TGCAGTGCTACTAGCGTGAACACCGGGGAGCTGTTTTTT.

This clonotype was detected ten times or more. This rearrangement joins TRBV24-1 to TRBJ2-1; weak D call: TRBD2 (5 bases). Germline loops: CDR1 KGHDR, CDR2 SFDVKD. CDR3 length: 14 amino acids. Trimming shortened V by 4 bases and J by 8 bases, and 14 bases separated the two germline ends. In DNA, the CDR3 is TGTGCCACCAGTGACCGGCCTAGCAGTTATGAGCAGTTCTTC. Translated: CATSDRPSSYEQFF.

The V and J genes are TRBV4-2 and TRBJ1-3; no clear D gene. The CDR3 loop spans 15 amino acids. V lost 5 bases, J lost 0 bases, and 11 bases lay in between. CDR1 is LGHNA and CDR2 is YNFKEQ in the germline V gene. CDR3 bases: TGTGCCAGCAGCATTAGGTCGGGCTCTGGAAACACCATATATTTT. This sequence encodes CASSIRSGSGNTIYF.

This clonotype occurred a few times. Compared with germline, one end of the junction differs, possibly owing to a read error. The chain joins TRBV3-1 to TRBJ2-3; D is uncertain. This CDR3 spans 15 amino acids. The germline V gene encodes CDR1 LGHDT and CDR2 YNNKEL (reference sequence). Written as DNA, the CDR3 is TGCGCCAGCAGCCAATATGGGGTTAGTGCAGATACGCAGTATTTT. Translation: CASSQYGVSADTQYF.

This clonotype appeared a single time. This may come from a read error, since a much larger clone is one base off. The chain joins TRBV7-3 to TRBJ2-7; the D gene is possibly TRBD1 (6 bases). CDR3 size: 15 residues. CDR1 and CDR2 from the germline V gene are SGHTA and FQGTGA. Here the CDR3 DNA reads TGTGCTAGCAGCTTGGGACAACTTGGGTACAATGAGCAGTACTTC. This encodes CASSLGQLGYNEQYF.

The chain employs TRBV6-4 and TRBJ2-6, with D unclear. Germline assignment: CDR1 MRHNA and CDR2 SNTAGT. The V gene lost 3 bases and the J gene lost 3 bases, with 3 bases spanning the gap. The CDR3 has 13 residues. CDR3 coding DNA: TGTGCCAGCAGTGAGAATGGGGCCAACGTCCTGACTTTC. Encoded protein: CASSENGANVLTF.

This chain's CDR3 is CASSLGTGLYTDTQYF. The CDR3 nucleotides are TGCGCCAGCAGCTTGGGGACGGGACTCTACACAGATACGCAGTATTTT. This chain joins TRBV5-1 and TRBJ2-3, with D maybe TRBD2 (6 bases). Trimming took 0 bases from V and 2 from J, leaving 13 bases between them. The germline CDR1 and CDR2 sequences are SGHRS and YFSETQ. There are 16 residues in the CDR3. The full variable domain, in which reference TRBV5-1 and TRBJ2-3 provide the parts outside the CDR3, is KAGVTQTPRYLIKTRGQQVTLSCSPISGHRSVSWYQQTPGQGLQFLFEYFSETQRNKGNFPGRFSGRQFSNSRSEMNVSTLELGDSALYLCASSLGTGLYTDTQYFGPGTRLTVL.

The gene calls are TRBV18 and TRBJ2-1; 12 bases map to TRBD2. Trimming took 3 bases from V and 8 from J; bases not matched to a gene: 5. Looked up from germline, CDR1 is KGHSH and CDR2 is LQKENI. CDR3 size: 15 residues. CDR3: CASSPGLAGMDEQFF. CDR3 DNA: TGTGCCAGCTCACCCGGACTAGCGGGGATGGATGAGCAGTTCTTC.

V gene TRBV6-4 combines with J gene TRBJ2-1; tentatively, D is TRBD2 (6 bases). Germline CDR1 MRHNA, CDR2 SNTAGT. This CDR3 comprises 13 residues. Between the trimmed V and J ends, which lost 6 bases and 6 bases, there was a span of 12 bases. The CDR3 reads CASRGLGGNEQFF. The CDR3 DNA is TGTGCCAGCAGGGGGCTCGGGGGCAATGAGCAGTTCTTC.

The gene calls are TRBV6-1 and TRBJ1-6; tentative D call: TRBD1 (5 bases). Trimming shortened V by 7 bases and J by 13 bases, and 23 bases separated the two germline ends. Germline lookup yields CDR1 MNHNS and CDR2 SASEGT. This CDR3 region has 15 residues. The CDR3 region has the DNA TGTGCCAGCAAACCGATGGGGGACCCCCGCGAGCCCCTCCACTTT. Translation gives CASKPMGDPREPLHF.

This clonotype was detected ten times or more. CDR3 in DNA: TGCGCCAGCAGCCAAGGGGACAGTTATAATTCACCCCTCCACTTT. Amino acid sequence: CASSQGDSYNSPLHF. The chain is built from TRBV4-1 and TRBJ1-6; TRBD1 aligns across 7 bases. CDR1 and CDR2 from the germline V gene are MGHRA and YSYEKL. The V and J ends lost 1 base and 4 bases, in that order; junction bases with no gene match: 1. The CDR3 length is 15 residues.

This clonotype has at least ten counts. This chain uses TRBV12-3 or TRBV12-4 with TRBJ2-2; D is unresolved. Trimming cost V 7 bases and J 3 bases, with 12 bases left between them. CDR3 size: 14 residues. The CDR3 sequence is CASTLRGDTGELFF. The CDR3 DNA sequence: TGTGCCAGCACCCTGCGCGGTGACACCGGGGAGCTGTTTTTT.

CDR3 residues: CAWSAVINEKLFF. CDR3 DNA: TGTGCCTGGAGTGCGGTGATTAATGAAAAACTGTTTTTT. The V gene is TRBV30, the J gene TRBJ1-4; no clear D. Germline loops: CDR1 GTSNPN, CDR2 SVGIG (reference sequence). Trimming left V 1 base short and J 4 bases short, with 7 bases between. The length of the CDR3 is 13 residues.